Below are 3 T cell receptor beta chains sequenced from a single sample in a study of shared clonotypes between healthy human individuals. Profiling relied on immunoSEQ multiplex PCR, and the TCRdb table lists in-frame clones only, not all of them. The repertoire holds hundreds of thousands of clones, with about 96% as singletons. The naive CD8 population came from CD45RO-negative cells selected for CCR7, without terminally differentiated effector memory CD45RA+ cells. The sample was naive CD8+ T cells sorted from blood. The receptors stem from a woman in her thirties in good health.

The chain employs TRBV11-2 and TRBJ2-3; tentative D call: TRBD1 (5 bases). From germline, CDR1 is SGHAT and CDR2 FQNNGV. This CDR3 region has 16 residues. Trimming left V 0 bases short and J 2 bases short, with 12 bases between. CDR3: CASSLEAMGPTDTQYF. The CDR3 coding sequence is TGTGCCAGCAGCTTAGAAGCTATGGGGCCCACAGATACGCAGTATTTT.

The genes are TRBV6-5 and TRBJ1-3; no clear D. Germline V gene sequence: CDR1 MNHEY, CDR2 SVGAGI. CDR3 length equals 14 residues. Trimming left V 2 bases short and J 4 bases short, with 9 bases between. The CDR3 spells CASSYNRGGNTIYF. CDR3 coding DNA: TGTGCCAGCAGTTACAACAGAGGAGGAAACACCATATATTTT.

The V gene is TRBV5-5, the J gene TRBJ1-5, with 8 nucleotides matching TRBD1. Looked up from germline, CDR1 is SGHKS and CDR2 is YYEKEE (reference sequence). The CDR3 sequence is 15 residues long. Trimming removed 4 bases from V and 3 bases from J; junction bases left unmatched: 6. The DNA for the CDR3 is TGTGCCAGCAGCCAGGACAGGGACTACAATCAGCCCCAGCATTTT. Translation: CASSQDRDYNQPQHF.